The text below deals with one T cell receptor (beta chain). Antigen unknown. The junction had 2 bases not matched to a gene; V was cut back by 6 bases and J by 0 bases. The CDR3 has 14 residues. CDR1 and CDR2 from the germline V gene are LNHDA and SQIVND (reference sequence). This specimen comes from a study of T cell responses to AZD1222 COVID-19 vaccine. The study's findings and limits: At study baseline, merely more than 5 AZD1222 recipients were seropositive. The donor group comprised mostly white British people and more females; the analysis possibly underestimated clonal diversity. Sampling captured repertoires only after the peak T cell response.

Data came from immunoSEQ multiplex PCR; TCRdb stores just in-frame clones and leaves some out. The sample contains around 120,000 clones, 88% of which appear only once. This material consisted of peripheral blood, taken 28 days after the second AZD1222 dose. The TCR comes from an adult who received the AZD1222 COVID-19 vaccine. J is TRBJ2-1 and V is TRBV19; 7 bases are a match to TRBD2. CDR3 nucleotides: TGTGCCAGTAGAGGCGGGAGCTCCTACAATGAGCAGTTCTTC. Translation: CASRGGSSYNEQFF.